In its sample, the clone carrying this TCR beta chain was seen once. Its antigen remains unknown. CDR1 is KGHDR and CDR2 is SFDVKD in the germline V gene. This CDR3 comprises 16 residues. The ends lost 6 bases at V and 2 bases at J; junction bases unmatched: 7. The repertoire was sequenced with immunoSEQ multiplex PCR; TCRdb's copy has only in-frame clones and lacks some. The sample lists tens of thousands of clones; 82% were seen once. The culture ran for about 11 days, and then CD4+ T cells were isolated. Neither prior SARS-CoV-2 infection nor positive nucleocapsid antibodies were present in the vaccine recipients. This sample was included in a study of vaccination effects on CD4 cells after COVID-19. Study summary: Some 2.2 million PBMC per well received about 9.8 IU/ml IL-2 and 9 to 10 ug/ml peptides in culture.

This receptor was identified in a human donor who received a COVID-19 vaccine. V is TRBV24-1 and J is TRBJ2-3, with 10 bases fitting TRBD1. Sequences were derived from CD4+ T cells from PBMCs cultured without peptide, sampled before COVID-19 vaccination. CDR3 coding DNA: TGTGCCACCAGTCCTGGGGACAGGGGAAACACAGATACGCAGTATTTT. It codes for CATSPGDRGNTDTQYF.